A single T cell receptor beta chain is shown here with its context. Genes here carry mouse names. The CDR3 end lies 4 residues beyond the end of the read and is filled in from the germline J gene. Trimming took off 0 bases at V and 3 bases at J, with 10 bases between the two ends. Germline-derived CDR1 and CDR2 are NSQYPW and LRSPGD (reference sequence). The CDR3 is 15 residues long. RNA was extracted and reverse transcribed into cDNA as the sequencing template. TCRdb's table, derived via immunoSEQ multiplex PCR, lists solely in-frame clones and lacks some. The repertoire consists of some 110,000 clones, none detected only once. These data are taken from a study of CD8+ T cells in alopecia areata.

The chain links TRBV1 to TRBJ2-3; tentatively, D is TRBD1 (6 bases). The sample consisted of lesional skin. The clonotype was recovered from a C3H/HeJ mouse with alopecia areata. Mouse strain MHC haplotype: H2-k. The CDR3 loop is CTCSADGRGAETLYF. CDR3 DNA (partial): TGCACCTGCAGTGCAGATGGGAGGGGGGCAGAA.